The rows below give T cell receptor beta chains drawn from one sample of a study of shared clonotypes between healthy human individuals. The table came from immunoSEQ multiplex PCR; TCRdb's copy has only in-frame clones and leaves some out. The repertoire consists of a few hundred thousand clones, with about 97% occurring once and the leading ten covering less than 0.065%. The sequenced sample was naive CD4+ T cells sorted from blood. The source is a woman aged 25 to 39 in good health. Both conserved end residues are part of each CDR3. The order of the fields is D gene, V gene, J gene, clone size, CDR3 DNA, CDR3 protein. The D gene is left open where the match is weak. Not every row has a clone size; where given, it reads once, few, many or a size class.

D gene: TRBD1
V gene: TRBV19
J gene: TRBJ2-1
clone size: NA
CDR3 DNA: TGTGCCAGTAAGCGCCAGGGGGCCTCGCTTTATGAGCAGTTCTTC
CDR3 protein: CASKRQGASLYEQFF

D gene: NA
V gene: TRBV2
J gene: TRBJ1-2
clone size: NA
CDR3 DNA: TGTGCCAGCATCGAAGTTACTAACTATGGCTACACCTTC
CDR3 protein: CASIEVTNYGYTF

D gene: TRBD2
V gene: TRBV7-2
J gene: TRBJ2-1
clone size: NA
CDR3 DNA: TGTGCCAGCTCCGGACTAGCAATTGAGCAGTTCTTC
CDR3 protein: CASSGLAIEQFF

D gene: NA
V gene: TRBV19
J gene: TRBJ1-5
clone size: once
CDR3 DNA: TGTGCCAGTAGTGGTATAGTTTTCGATCAGCCCCAGCATTTT
CDR3 protein: CASSGIVFDQPQHF

D gene: NA
V gene: TRBV4-2
J gene: TRBJ2-3
clone size: NA
CDR3 DNA: TGTGCCAGCAGCCTAGAGGGGGAGCGGCCCACAGATACGCAGTATTTT
CDR3 protein: CASSLEGERPTDTQYF

D gene: TRBD2
V gene: TRBV28
J gene: TRBJ2-5
clone size: NA
CDR3 DNA: TGTGCCAGCAGCAAGGGACTAGCGGGAACACAAGAGACCCAGTACTTC
CDR3 protein: CASSKGLAGTQETQYF

D gene: TRBD2
V gene: TRBV19
J gene: TRBJ2-7
clone size: NA
CDR3 DNA: TGTGCCAGTAGTCCTTCCGGGACTAGCGTCTACGAGCAGTACTTC
CDR3 protein: CASSPSGTSVYEQYF

D gene: TRBD2
V gene: TRBV5-4
J gene: TRBJ2-5
clone size: NA
CDR3 DNA: TGTGCCAGCAGTCCCGGGACTAGCGTGCAAGAGACCCAGTACTTC
CDR3 protein: CASSPGTSVQETQYF

D gene: NA
V gene: TRBV10-3
J gene: TRBJ2-7
clone size: few
CDR3 DNA: TGTGCCATCAGTGCGGCCCAGGGCTACGAGCAGTACTTC
CDR3 protein: CAISAAQGYEQYF

D gene: NA
V gene: TRBV4-1
J gene: TRBJ2-2
clone size: NA
CDR3 DNA: TGCGCCAGCAGCCAAGACGGAACCCTGATTAGCCCGAACACCGGGGAGCTGTTTTTT
CDR3 protein: CASSQDGTLISPNTGELFF

D gene: TRBD1
V gene: TRBV28
J gene: TRBJ1-6
clone size: NA
CDR3 DNA: TGTGCCAGCAGTCAGGGACAGGGGGCTAATTCACCCCTCCACTTT
CDR3 protein: CASSQGQGANSPLHF

D gene: TRBD1
V gene: TRBV19
J gene: TRBJ2-2
clone size: NA
CDR3 DNA: TGTGCCAGCGCAATGCAAATACAGGGGACCGGGGAGCTGTTTTTT
CDR3 protein: CASAMQIQGTGELFF

D gene: TRBD2
V gene: TRBV27
J gene: TRBJ2-7
clone size: NA
CDR3 DNA: TGTGCCAGCAGTTTGGCCGGACTAGCGGGAGAGATTCACAAACGAGGCAATTCCTACGAGCAGTACTTC
CDR3 protein: CASSLAGLAGEIHKRGNSYEQYF

D gene: NA
V gene: TRBV7-2
J gene: TRBJ2-1
clone size: NA
CDR3 DNA: TGTGCCAGCAGCTTGGGCGGGGTCTACAATGAGCAGTTCTTC
CDR3 protein: CASSLGGVYNEQFF

D gene: TRBD2
V gene: TRBV5-6
J gene: TRBJ2-3
clone size: NA
CDR3 DNA: TGTGCCAGCAGCTTGGCCCGGCTAGCGGACACAGATACGCAGTATTTT
CDR3 protein: CASSLARLADTDTQYF

D gene: TRBD1
V gene: TRBV30
J gene: TRBJ1-1
clone size: NA
CDR3 DNA: TGTGCCTGGAGTGTATTACCCAGGGGGACCGACACTGAAGCTTTCTTT
CDR3 protein: CAWSVLPRGTDTEAFF

D gene: TRBD1
V gene: TRBV6-5
J gene: TRBJ2-3
clone size: NA
CDR3 DNA: TGTGCCAGCAATTCCGGGACAGGGGGCCCAGATACGCAGTATTTT
CDR3 protein: CASNSGTGGPDTQYF

D gene: TRBD2
V gene: TRBV5-1
J gene: TRBJ2-1
clone size: NA
CDR3 DNA: TGCGCCAGCAGCAAGGGACTAGCGGGAGGGCCTAATGAGCAGTTCTTC
CDR3 protein: CASSKGLAGGPNEQFF

D gene: TRBD2
V gene: TRBV11-2
J gene: TRBJ2-3
clone size: NA
CDR3 DNA: TGTGCCAGCAGCTTAGACCTAGCGGGAGATACGCAGTATTTT
CDR3 protein: CASSLDLAGDTQYF

D gene: NA
V gene: TRBV29-1
J gene: TRBJ1-2
clone size: once
CDR3 DNA: TGCAGCGTTGCAGGCCTCGCAGAATATGGCTACACCTTC
CDR3 protein: CSVAGLAEYGYTF

D gene: NA
V gene: TRBV5-1
J gene: TRBJ2-7
clone size: NA
CDR3 DNA: TGCGCCAGCAGCTTGGAGGGAGGCACCTACGAGCAGTACTTC
CDR3 protein: CASSLEGGTYEQYF

D gene: NA
V gene: TRBV5-1
J gene: TRBJ1-4
clone size: NA
CDR3 DNA: TGCGCCAGCAGCTTAAATGACCCGCGGGAAAAACTGTTTTTT
CDR3 protein: CASSLNDPREKLFF

D gene: TRBD1
V gene: TRBV6-6
J gene: TRBJ1-2
clone size: NA
CDR3 DNA: TGTGCCAGCAGTTTAACCGGGACAGGGGGTGGCTACACCTTC
CDR3 protein: CASSLTGTGGGYTF

D gene: TRBD2
V gene: TRBV6-5
J gene: TRBJ2-7
clone size: NA
CDR3 DNA: TGTGCCAGCAGTTCTGGACTAGCAGAATACGAGCAGTACTTC
CDR3 protein: CASSSGLAEYEQYF

D gene: TRBD1
V gene: TRBV18
J gene: TRBJ2-2
clone size: NA
CDR3 DNA: TGTGCCAGCTCACCAACGACAGGGGGCGCAACCACCGGGGAGCTGTTTTTT
CDR3 protein: CASSPTTGGATTGELFF

D gene: TRBD1
V gene: TRBV5-6
J gene: TRBJ2-7
clone size: NA
CDR3 DNA: TGTGCCAGCAGCTTGCTGGGACAGGGATCTTTCTACGAGCAGTACTTC
CDR3 protein: CASSLLGQGSFYEQYF

D gene: TRBD2
V gene: TRBV19
J gene: TRBJ2-7
clone size: once
CDR3 DNA: TGTGCCAGTAGTATAGCATTAGCGGGAGGCCTCTACGAGCAGTACTTC
CDR3 protein: CASSIALAGGLYEQYF

D gene: NA
V gene: TRBV6-6
J gene: TRBJ1-2
clone size: NA
CDR3 DNA: TGTGCCAGCAGTTACGGCGGTGACTACTATGGCTACACCTTC
CDR3 protein: CASSYGGDYYGYTF

D gene: TRBD1
V gene: TRBV10-1
J gene: TRBJ2-5
clone size: NA
CDR3 DNA: TGCGCCAGCAGCGACGGACAGGGTTGGGAGACCCAGTACTTC
CDR3 protein: CASSDGQGWETQYF

D gene: NA
V gene: TRBV7-8
J gene: TRBJ2-7
clone size: NA
CDR3 DNA: TGTGCCAGCAGCTCCCCCGGGACGGACCTTCGGGAGCAGTACTTC
CDR3 protein: CASSSPGTDLREQYF

D gene: TRBD1
V gene: TRBV2
J gene: TRBJ2-4
clone size: NA
CDR3 DNA: TGTGCCAGTACTGGGACAGAGAAAAACATTCAGTACTTC
CDR3 protein: CASTGTEKNIQYF

D gene: TRBD2
V gene: TRBV5-1
J gene: TRBJ2-1
clone size: once
CDR3 DNA: TGCGCCAGCAGCGCCGGCGGGAGCCTGGGATACAATGATGAGCAGTTCTTC
CDR3 protein: CASSAGGSLGYNDEQFF

D gene: TRBD1
V gene: TRBV6-1
J gene: TRBJ1-4
clone size: NA
CDR3 DNA: TGTGCCAGCAGTGAGGACAGGGGGACAGCAACTAATGAAAAACTGTTTTTT
CDR3 protein: CASSEDRGTATNEKLFF

D gene: TRBD1
V gene: TRBV9
J gene: TRBJ1-3
clone size: NA
CDR3 DNA: TGTGCCAGCAGCGGAACGACAGGGGTTAACGGAAACACCATATATTTT
CDR3 protein: CASSGTTGVNGNTIYF

D gene: NA
V gene: TRBV5-5
J gene: TRBJ2-1
clone size: once
CDR3 DNA: TGTGCCAGCAGCTTGTCCGAGGATACTAGTAAGTTCTTC
CDR3 protein: CASSLSEDTSKFF

D gene: NA
V gene: TRBV27
J gene: TRBJ2-7
clone size: NA
CDR3 DNA: TGTGCCAGCAGCCGACAAGGGTCATACGAGCAGTACTTC
CDR3 protein: CASSRQGSYEQYF

D gene: TRBD1
V gene: TRBV5-4
J gene: TRBJ2-5
clone size: NA
CDR3 DNA: TGTGCCAGCAGCATGGACAGGCAAGAGACCCAGTACTTC
CDR3 protein: CASSMDRQETQYF

D gene: TRBD1
V gene: TRBV28
J gene: TRBJ1-3
clone size: once
CDR3 DNA: TGTGCCAGCAGCACTGCGGACAGGGCAGGAAACACCATATATTTT
CDR3 protein: CASSTADRAGNTIYF

D gene: TRBD2
V gene: TRBV10-1
J gene: TRBJ2-1
clone size: NA
CDR3 DNA: TGCGCCAGCAGAGCGGGAGGAGGTTCCAATGAGCAGTTCTTC
CDR3 protein: CASRAGGGSNEQFF

D gene: TRBD2
V gene: TRBV9
J gene: TRBJ2-3
clone size: NA
CDR3 DNA: TGTGCCAGCAGCGTAGCCGGGACTAGACCCACAAGGGAGCAGTATTTT
CDR3 protein: CASSVAGTRPTREQYF

D gene: NA
V gene: TRBV28
J gene: TRBJ1-5
clone size: NA
CDR3 DNA: TGTGCCAGCACCCCTAGGGGGTGGAGTAGCAATCAGCCCCAGCATTTT
CDR3 protein: CASTPRGWSSNQPQHF

D gene: TRBD1
V gene: TRBV19
J gene: TRBJ1-5
clone size: NA
CDR3 DNA: TGTGCCAGTAGGGGACAGGGGAATCAGCCCCAGCATTTT
CDR3 protein: CASRGQGNQPQHF

D gene: TRBD2
V gene: TRBV15
J gene: TRBJ2-7
clone size: NA
CDR3 DNA: TGTGCCACCAGCAGACTAGCGGGCGGCTACGAGCAGTACTTC
CDR3 protein: CATSRLAGGYEQYF

D gene: TRBD1
V gene: TRBV28
J gene: TRBJ1-4
clone size: NA
CDR3 DNA: TGTGCCAGCAGTAACACAGGGGGCGCGGAAAAACTGTTTTTT
CDR3 protein: CASSNTGGAEKLFF

D gene: NA
V gene: TRBV9
J gene: TRBJ2-7
clone size: NA
CDR3 DNA: TGTGCCAGCAGCCCCCCGGGGAGCTACGAGCAGTACTTC
CDR3 protein: CASSPPGSYEQYF

D gene: TRBD1
V gene: TRBV11-2
J gene: TRBJ2-7
clone size: NA
CDR3 DNA: TGTGCCAGCAGCTTCCAGGGGGCTGTCTACGAGCAGTACTTC
CDR3 protein: CASSFQGAVYEQYF

D gene: TRBD2
V gene: TRBV28
J gene: TRBJ2-7
clone size: NA
CDR3 DNA: TGTGCCAGCAGTACGACTAGCGCCAACTACGAGCAGTACTTC
CDR3 protein: CASSTTSANYEQYF

D gene: TRBD2
V gene: TRBV2
J gene: TRBJ2-7
clone size: once
CDR3 DNA: TGTGCCAGCAGGGGGGGGACTAGCGGTTCCTACGAGCAGTACTTC
CDR3 protein: CASRGGTSGSYEQYF

D gene: TRBD1
V gene: TRBV7-9
J gene: TRBJ1-1
clone size: NA
CDR3 DNA: TGTGCCAGCAGCTTAGACAGGGGGTGGGCTGAAGCTTTCTTT
CDR3 protein: CASSLDRGWAEAFF

D gene: NA
V gene: TRBV7-8
J gene: TRBJ2-5
clone size: NA
CDR3 DNA: TGTGCCAGCAGCGCACGACTAACTCAAGAGACCCAGTACTTC
CDR3 protein: CASSARLTQETQYF

D gene: NA
V gene: TRBV10-3
J gene: TRBJ2-7
clone size: NA
CDR3 DNA: TGTGCCATCAGTGAGTCGACGGGCGCGTCCTACGAGCAGTACTTC
CDR3 protein: CAISESTGASYEQYF

D gene: NA
V gene: TRBV18
J gene: TRBJ1-4
clone size: NA
CDR3 DNA: TGTGCCAGCTCGCCAATGCGGGAGGCTGGTGAAAAACTGTTTTTT
CDR3 protein: CASSPMREAGEKLFF